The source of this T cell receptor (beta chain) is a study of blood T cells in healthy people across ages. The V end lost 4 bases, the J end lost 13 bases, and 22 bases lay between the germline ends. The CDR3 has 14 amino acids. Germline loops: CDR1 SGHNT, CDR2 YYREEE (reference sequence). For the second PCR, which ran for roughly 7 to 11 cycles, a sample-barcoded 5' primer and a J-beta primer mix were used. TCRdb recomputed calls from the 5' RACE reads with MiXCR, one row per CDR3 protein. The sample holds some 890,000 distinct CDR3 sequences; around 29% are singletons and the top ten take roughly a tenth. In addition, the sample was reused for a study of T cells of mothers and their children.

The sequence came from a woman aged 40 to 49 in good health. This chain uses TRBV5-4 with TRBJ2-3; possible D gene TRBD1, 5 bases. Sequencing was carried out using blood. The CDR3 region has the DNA TGTGCCAGCAGCCCCGAACTGTGGGGCCCTGGAGAGTATTTT. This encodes CASSPELWGPGEYF.